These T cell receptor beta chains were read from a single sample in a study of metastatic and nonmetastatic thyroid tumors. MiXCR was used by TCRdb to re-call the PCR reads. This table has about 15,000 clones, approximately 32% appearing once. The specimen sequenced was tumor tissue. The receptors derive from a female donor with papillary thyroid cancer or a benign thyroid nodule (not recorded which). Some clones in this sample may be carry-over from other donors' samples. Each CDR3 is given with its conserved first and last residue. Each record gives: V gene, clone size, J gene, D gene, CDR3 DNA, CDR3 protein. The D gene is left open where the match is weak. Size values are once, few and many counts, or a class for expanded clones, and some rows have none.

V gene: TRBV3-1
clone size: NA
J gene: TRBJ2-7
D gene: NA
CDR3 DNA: TGTGCCAGCATCGGCAGGGGGGCCTATGAGCAGTACTTC
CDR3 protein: CASIGRGAYEQYF

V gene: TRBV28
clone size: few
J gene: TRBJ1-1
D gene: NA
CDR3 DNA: TGTGCCAGCAGTTTAGGCCAGTCAGCTGAAGCTTTCTTT
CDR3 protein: CASSLGQSAEAFF

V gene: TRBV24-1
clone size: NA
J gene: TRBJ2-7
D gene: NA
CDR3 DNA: TGTGCCACCAGTGATGCCTCGCGGGCTACCTACGAGCAGTACTTC
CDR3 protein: CATSDASRATYEQYF

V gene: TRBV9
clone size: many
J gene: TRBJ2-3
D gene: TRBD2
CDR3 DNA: TGTGCCAGCAGCGACGACACTAGCGGGGGGGCCATGGATACGCAGTATTTT
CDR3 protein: CASSDDTSGGAMDTQYF

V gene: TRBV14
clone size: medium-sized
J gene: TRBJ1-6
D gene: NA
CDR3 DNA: TGTGCCAGCAGCCAAGATTGGGCGGAAGGGAGCTCCTATAATTCACCCCTCCACTTT
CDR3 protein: CASSQDWAEGSSYNSPLHF

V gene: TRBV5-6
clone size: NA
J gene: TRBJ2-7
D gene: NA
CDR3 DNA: TGTGCCAGCAGCTTGTTTGGGACCGGGAGCTCCTACGAGCAGTACTTC
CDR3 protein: CASSLFGTGSSYEQYF

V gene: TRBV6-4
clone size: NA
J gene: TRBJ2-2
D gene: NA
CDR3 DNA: TGTGCCAGCAGTGAGGGCACCGGGGAGCTGTTTTTT
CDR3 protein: CASSEGTGELFF

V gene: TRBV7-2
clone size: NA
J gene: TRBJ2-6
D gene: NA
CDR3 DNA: TGTGCCAGCAGCTCAGCGCCGACTTTAACTGGGGCCAACGTCCTGACTTTC
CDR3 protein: CASSSAPTLTGANVLTF

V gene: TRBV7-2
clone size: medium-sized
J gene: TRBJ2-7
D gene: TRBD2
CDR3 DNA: TGTGCCAGCAGCTTAGGGGGTAGCGGGGGGGACGAGCAGTACTTC
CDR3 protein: CASSLGGSGGDEQYF

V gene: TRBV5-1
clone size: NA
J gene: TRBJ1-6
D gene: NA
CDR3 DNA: TGCGCCAGCAGCTTGGAGCAGGGGAGATCACCCCTCCACTTT
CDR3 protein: CASSLEQGRSPLHF

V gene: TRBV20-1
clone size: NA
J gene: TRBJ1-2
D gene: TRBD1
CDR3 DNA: TGCAGTGCCACAAGGGGGCGAGGCTATGGCTACACCTTC
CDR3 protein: CSATRGRGYGYTF

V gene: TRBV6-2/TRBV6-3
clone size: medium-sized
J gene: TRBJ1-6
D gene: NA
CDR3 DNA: TGTGCCAGCAGTTATGGGAGGGTCAAGGCCATTTCACCCCTCCACTTT
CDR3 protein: CASSYGRVKAISPLHF

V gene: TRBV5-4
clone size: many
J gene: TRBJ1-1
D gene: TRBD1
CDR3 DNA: TGTGCCAGCAGCCGGGACAGGGCGACTGAAGCTTTCTTT
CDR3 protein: CASSRDRATEAFF

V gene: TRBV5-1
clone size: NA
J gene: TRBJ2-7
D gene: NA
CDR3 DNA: TGCGCCAGCAGCCGCTTAGGAGACTACGAGCAGTACTTC
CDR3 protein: CASSRLGDYEQYF

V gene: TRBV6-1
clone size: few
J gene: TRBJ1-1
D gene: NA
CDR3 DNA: TGTGCCAGCAGTGAGCGGGCGTCCACTGAAGCTTTCTTT
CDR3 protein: CASSERASTEAFF